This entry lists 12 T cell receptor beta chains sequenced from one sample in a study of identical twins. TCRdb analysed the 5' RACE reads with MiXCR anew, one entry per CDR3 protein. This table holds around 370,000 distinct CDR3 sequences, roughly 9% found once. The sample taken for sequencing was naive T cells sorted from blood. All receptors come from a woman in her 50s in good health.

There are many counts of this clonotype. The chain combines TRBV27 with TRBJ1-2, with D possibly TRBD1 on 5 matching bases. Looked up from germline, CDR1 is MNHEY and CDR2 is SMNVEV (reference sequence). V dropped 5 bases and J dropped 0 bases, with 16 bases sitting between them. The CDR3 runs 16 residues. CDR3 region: CASSVGGLTPNYGYTF. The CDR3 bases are TGTGCCAGCAGTGTTGGGGGATTAACTCCTAACTATGGCTACACCTTC.

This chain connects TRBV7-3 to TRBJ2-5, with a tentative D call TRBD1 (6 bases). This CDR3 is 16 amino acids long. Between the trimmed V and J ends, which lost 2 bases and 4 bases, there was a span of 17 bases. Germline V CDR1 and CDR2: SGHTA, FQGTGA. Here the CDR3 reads CASSLAPGVGGETQYF. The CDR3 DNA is TGTGCCAGCAGCTTAGCACCAGGGGTGGGTGGAGAGACCCAGTACTTC.

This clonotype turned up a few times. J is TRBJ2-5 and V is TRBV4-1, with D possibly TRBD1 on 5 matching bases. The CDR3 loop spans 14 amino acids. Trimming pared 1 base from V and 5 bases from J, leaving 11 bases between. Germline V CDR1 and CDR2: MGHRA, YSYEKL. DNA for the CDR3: TGCGCCAGCAGCCAAGCAGGGCTGGAGGAGACCCAGTACTTC. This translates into CASSQAGLEETQYF.

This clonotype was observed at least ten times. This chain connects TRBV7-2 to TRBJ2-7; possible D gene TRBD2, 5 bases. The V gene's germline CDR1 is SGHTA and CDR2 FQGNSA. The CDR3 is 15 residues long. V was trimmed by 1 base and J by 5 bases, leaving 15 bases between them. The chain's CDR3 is CASSLVLRAGNEQYF. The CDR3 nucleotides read TGTGCCAGCAGCTTAGTTTTAAGGGCCGGGAACGAGCAGTACTTC.

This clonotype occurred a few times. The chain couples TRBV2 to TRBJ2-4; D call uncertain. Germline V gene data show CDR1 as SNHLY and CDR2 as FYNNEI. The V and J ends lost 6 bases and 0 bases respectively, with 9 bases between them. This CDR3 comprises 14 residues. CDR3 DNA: TGTGCCAGCAGATCGGTGTTAGCCAAAAACATTCAGTACTTC. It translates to CASRSVLAKNIQYF.

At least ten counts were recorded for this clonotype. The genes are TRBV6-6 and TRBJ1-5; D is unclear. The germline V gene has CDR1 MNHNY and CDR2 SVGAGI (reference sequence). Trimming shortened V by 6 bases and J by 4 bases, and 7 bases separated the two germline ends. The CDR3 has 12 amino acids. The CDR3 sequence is CASRTSNQPQHF. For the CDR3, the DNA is TGTGCCAGCAGGACCTCAAATCAGCCCCAGCATTTT.

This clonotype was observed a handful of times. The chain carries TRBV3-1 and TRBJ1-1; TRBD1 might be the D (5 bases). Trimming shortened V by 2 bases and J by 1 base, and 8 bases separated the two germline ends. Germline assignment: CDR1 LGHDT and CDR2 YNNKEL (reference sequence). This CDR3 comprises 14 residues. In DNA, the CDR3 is TGTGCCAGCAGCCAAATAGGGGAGAACACTGAAGCTTTCTTT. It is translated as CASSQIGENTEAFF.

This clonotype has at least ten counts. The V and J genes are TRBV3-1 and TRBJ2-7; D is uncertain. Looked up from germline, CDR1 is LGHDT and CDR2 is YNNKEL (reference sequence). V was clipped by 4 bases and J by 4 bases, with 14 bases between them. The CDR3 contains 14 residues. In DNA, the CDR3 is TGTGCCAGCAGCCCCACTCGTTTCAGTTACGAGCAGTACTTC. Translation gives CASSPTRFSYEQYF.

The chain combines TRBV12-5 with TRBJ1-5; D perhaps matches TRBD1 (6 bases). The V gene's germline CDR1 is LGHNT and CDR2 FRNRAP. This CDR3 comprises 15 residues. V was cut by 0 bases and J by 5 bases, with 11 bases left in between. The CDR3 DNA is TGTGCTAGTGGTTTGGTACAGGGCCCGCATCAGCCCCAGCATTTT. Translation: CASGLVQGPHQPQHF.

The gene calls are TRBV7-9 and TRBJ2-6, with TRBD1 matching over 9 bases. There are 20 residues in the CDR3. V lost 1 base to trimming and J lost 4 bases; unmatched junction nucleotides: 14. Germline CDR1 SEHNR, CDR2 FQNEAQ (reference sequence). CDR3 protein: CASSLDGSPGQGLGANVLTF. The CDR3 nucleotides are TGTGCCAGCAGCTTAGATGGTAGCCCGGGACAGGGTTTAGGGGCCAACGTCCTGACTTTC. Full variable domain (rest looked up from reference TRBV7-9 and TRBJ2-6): DTGVSQNPRHKITKRGQNVTFRCDPISEHNRLYWYRQTLGQGPEFLTYFQNEAQLEKSRLLSDRFSAERPKGSFSTLEIQRTEQGDSAMYLCASSLDGSPGQGLGANVLTFGAGSRLTVL.

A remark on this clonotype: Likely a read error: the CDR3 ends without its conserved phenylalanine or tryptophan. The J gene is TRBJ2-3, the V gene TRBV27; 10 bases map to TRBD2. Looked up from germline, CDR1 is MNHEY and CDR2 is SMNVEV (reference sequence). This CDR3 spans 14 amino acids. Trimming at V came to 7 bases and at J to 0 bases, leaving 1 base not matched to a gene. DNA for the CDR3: TGTGCCAGCAAGACTAGCGGGAGCACAGATACGCAGTATTCT. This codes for CASKTSGSTDTQYS.

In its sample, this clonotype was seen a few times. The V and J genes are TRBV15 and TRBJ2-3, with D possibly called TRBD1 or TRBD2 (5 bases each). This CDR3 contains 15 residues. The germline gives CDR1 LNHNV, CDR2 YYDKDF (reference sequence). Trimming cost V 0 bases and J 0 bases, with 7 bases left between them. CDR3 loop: CATSRDGASTDTQYF. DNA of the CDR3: TGTGCCACCAGCAGAGACGGGGCTAGCACAGATACGCAGTATTTT.